This T cell receptor (beta chain) was sequenced in a study of shared clonotypes between healthy human individuals. This CDR3 spans 15 amino acids. Between the trimmed V and J ends, which lost 2 bases and 1 base, there was a span of 9 bases. Germline CDR1 SGHKS, CDR2 YYEKEE (reference sequence). As for this clone: What it binds is unknown.

Genomic DNA of each subset was evenly split across several immunoSEQ plates. Assay used: immunoSEQ multiplex PCR; TCRdb lists only in-frame clones, some missing. The profile shows 2,100,000 or so clones, 95% of them singletons. General study points: Shared clonotypes: about 4.6% naive CD4, around 3.5% naive CD8, about 2.4% memory CD4, roughly 0.4% memory CD8.

This TCR came from a man younger than 30 in good health. The material sequenced was naive CD4+ T cells sorted from blood. Subset in this sample: CD45RA+ positively selected. The chain carries TRBV5-5 and TRBJ1-4, with a weak D call TRBD1 (5 bases). The CDR3 region has the DNA TGTGCCAGCAGCTTCCCTCAGGGAACTAATGAAAAACTGTTTTTT. Translating gives CASSFPQGTNEKLFF.